What follows are 3 T cell receptor beta chains derived from one specimen sequenced in a study of patients and donors after allogeneic stem cell transplantation. TCRdb independently ran MiXCR on the RT-PCR reads; one entry per CDR3 protein. The table lists about 960,000 distinct CDR3 sequences, roughly 18% of them singletons. The sample taken for sequencing was blood, either unsorted or a sorted T cell fraction (not recorded which). Receptors originate from a human donor who was either an allogeneic HSCT recipient or a stem cell or donor lymphocyte infusion donor (not recorded which). It is not recorded whose cells these are; they may come from a transplant donor.

The V call is TRBV29-1, the J call TRBJ2-5, with D tentatively TRBD1 (5 bases). CDR3 length equals 14 residues. V shed 4 bases and J shed 5 bases, with 17 bases lying between them. CDR1 and CDR2 from the germline V gene are SQVTM and ANQGSEA. This CDR3 is CSVARARAGETQYF. The CDR3 bases are TGCAGCGTTGCTAGGGCCAGGGCCGGGGAGACCCAGTACTTC. The complete variable domain, with remaining parts taken from reference TRBV29-1 and TRBJ2-5, reads SAVISQKPSRDICQRGTSLTIQCQVDSQVTMMFWYRQQPGQSLTLIATANQGSEATYESGFVIDKFPISRPNLTFSTLTVSNMSPEDSSIYLCSVARARAGETQYFGPGTRLLVL.

This clonotype was found a few times. The gene calls are TRBV4-3 and TRBJ2-1; a weak D match, TRBD2 (5 bases). This CDR3 is built from 16 residues. The V end was cut by 0 bases, the J end by 11 bases, with 20 bases between. Germline values: CDR1 LGHNA, CDR2 YSLEER. For the CDR3, the DNA is TGCGCCAGCAGCCAAGATAGAGACTCCAAATGGGAGAAGCAGTTCTTC. It yields the protein CASSQDRDSKWEKQFF.

The rearrangement links TRBV5-1 to TRBJ1-1; D gene ambiguous. The CDR3 consists of 11 residues. V lost 5 bases to trimming and J lost 5 bases, with 7 bases between them. The germline gives CDR1 SGHRS, CDR2 YFSETQ. This CDR3 reads CASRDETEAFF. CDR3 DNA: TGCGCCAGCAGGGATGAAACTGAAGCTTTCTTT.